Shown below are 11 T cell receptor delta chains from a single sample sequenced in a study of Vδ1+ human thymocytes. These receptors have no identified antigens. Sequences come from RNA converted to cDNA by reverse transcription. Multiplex PCR used pooled V-gene forward primers and a constant-region reverse primer to amplify CDR3s. TCRdb re-called the multiplex PCR reads using CATT. The sample consists of 50,000 to 60,000 delta-chain clones, approximately 15% of them appearing once. Study-wide points: In the thymus, TRG and TRD repertoires looked highly polyclonal with Gaussian CDR3 lengths.

Material: Vdelta1+ gamma-delta thymocytes from the thymus. Indicated subset: FACS-sorted CD3+ TCRalphabeta- TCRVdelta1+ TCRVdelta2- thymocytes. Receptor source: a girl under two years old who had congenital heart surgery.

The V call is TRDV1, the J call TRDJ1, with 8 bases that match TRDD3. The CDR3 runs 15 residues. Per the germline V gene, CDR1 is TSWWSYY and CDR2 is QGS. Losses at the gene ends were 3 bases for V and 10 bases for J; bases not matched to a gene: 13. The CDR3 region is CALGEDLLGELRLIF. DNA for the CDR3: TGTGCTCTTGGGGAGGACCTCCTGGGGGAATTACGACTCATCTTT.

This clone was recorded a few times. The gene calls are TRDV1 and TRDJ1; 12 bases fit TRDD3. CDR3 length: 18 residues. The V and J ends lost 2 bases and 0 bases, in that order; junction bases with no gene match: 7. The germline V gene has CDR1 TSWWSYY and CDR2 QGS. CDR3 region: CALGELLGDTRHTDKLIF. The CDR3 coding sequence is TGTGCTCTTGGGGAATTGCTGGGGGATACGCGGCACACCGATAAACTCATCTTT.

This clone was observed a few times. This chain joins TRDV1 and TRDJ2, with 8 bases fitting TRDD3. The CDR3 loop spans 14 amino acids. V lost 8 bases, J lost 4 bases, and 6 bases stayed unmatched. Looked up from germline, CDR1 is TSWWSYY and CDR2 is QGS. Written as DNA, the CDR3 is TGTGCTCTTCATCCCTGGGGGAAGACAGCACAACTCTTCTTT. Translation gives CALHPWGKTAQLFF.

This chain links TRDV1 with TRDJ1; TRDD2 or TRDD3 may be the D gene (6 bases each). The CDR3 contains 20 residues. Germline lookup yields CDR1 TSWWSYY and CDR2 QGS. V lost 3 bases and J 8 bases, leaving 34 bases between the germline ends. The CDR3 loop is CALGEPDFPNQNWVIQKLIF. The CDR3 bases are TGTGCTCTTGGGGAGCCTGACTTTCCTAATCAAAACTGGGTGATACAAAAACTCATCTTT.

The chain recombines TRDV1 with TRDJ1; 9 nucleotides line up with TRDD3. V shed 4 bases and J 0 bases; nucleotides not matched to a gene: 27. CDR1 and CDR2 from the germline V gene are TSWWSYY and QGS. The CDR3 extends over 23 amino acids. The CDR3 loop reads CALGVYIPSARYWGTMYTDKLIF. The DNA of the CDR3 is TGTGCTCTTGGGGTCTACATACCTTCCGCACGCTACTGGGGGACGATGTACACCGATAAACTCATCTTT.

V gene TRDV1 combines with J gene TRDJ1; no reliable D call. Germline assignment: CDR1 TSWWSYY and CDR2 QGS. This CDR3 contains 19 residues. Trimming took off 4 bases at V and 1 base at J, with 25 bases between the two ends. The CDR3 here is CALGGNPNKPPDGTDKLIF. DNA of the CDR3: TGTGCTCTTGGGGGAAACCCGAATAAGCCCCCGGATGGCACCGATAAACTCATCTTT.

Notes on this clone: Other DNA sequences in the sample encode the same CDR3. V gene TRDV1 combines with J gene TRDJ1; maybe TRDD2 (6 bases). The CDR3 extends over 16 amino acids. V lost 6 bases to trimming and J lost 9 bases, with 26 bases between them. Per germline, CDR1 TSWWSYY and CDR2 QGS. The CDR3: CALGPGSYRLSQQLIF. The CDR3 coding sequence is TGTGCTCTTGGCCCGGGGTCCTACCGCCTAAGCCAACAACTCATCTTT.

This clone was detected a few times. The rearrangement uses TRDV1 and TRDJ1, with 10 bases fitting TRDD3. This CDR3 is 18 amino acids long. The V gene's germline CDR1 is TSWWSYY and CDR2 QGS. V lost 0 bases to trimming and J lost 2 bases; unmatched junction nucleotides: 9. The CDR3 DNA follows: TGTGCTCTTGGGGAACTAAAGCGTACTGGGGGATTGACCGATAAACTCATCTTT. This translates into CALGELKRTGGLTDKLIF.

This clone was picked up a small number of times. The chain employs TRDV1 and TRDJ1; TRDD3 aligns across 10 bases. The CDR3 runs 17 residues. The germline V gene has CDR1 TSWWSYY and CDR2 QGS. The V and J ends lost 4 bases and 3 bases, in that order; junction bases with no gene match: 11. This chain's CDR3 is CALGAFPNTGGSDKLIF. The DNA of the CDR3 is TGTGCTCTTGGGGCCTTCCCCAACACTGGGGGATCCGATAAACTCATCTTT.

This clone came up many times. V gene TRDV2 combines with J gene TRDJ1; D not resolved. The germline V gene has CDR1 GEAIGNYY and CDR2 EKD. V lost 9 bases and J lost 7, with 17 bases in between. CDR3 size: 12 residues. The CDR3 is CAIATTGSKLIF. CDR3 DNA sequence: TGTGCCATTGCTACGACGGGGTCTAAACTCATCTTT.

This clone was counted only a few times. The chain recombines TRDV1 with TRDJ1; D call uncertain. CDR1 is TSWWSYY and CDR2 is QGS in the germline V gene. The CDR3 is 19 amino acids. V lost 0 bases, J lost 1 base, and 21 bases lay in between. The CDR3 DNA reads as TGTGCTCTTGGGGAACTTCGGCACGAGGAGCACGCGGGCACCGATAAACTCATCTTT. This translates into CALGELRHEEHAGTDKLIF.